Each of the 21 T cell receptor beta chains below was sequenced from the same sample in a study of T cell clonotyping in hematopoietic cell transplantation. Assay: immunoSEQ multiplex PCR; the TCRdb copy retains only in-frame clones and omits some. Of more than 5,000 clones in the sample, around three quarters are singletons; the top ten hold roughly a fifth. The specimen was peripheral blood mononuclear cells, collected 100 days after allogeneic stem cell transplant. These TCRs come from a male patient aged 55 to 69 who had an allogeneic stem cell transplant, so T cells may come from the graft donor. Some clones in this sample may be carry-over from other donors' samples.

The V and J genes are TRBV9 and TRBJ2-3, with 8 bases identical to TRBD2. Trimming took 5 bases from V and 1 from J; bases not matched to a gene: 9. The CDR3 consists of 16 residues. CDR1 SGDLS and CDR2 YYNGEE come from the germline V gene. CDR3 nucleotide sequence: TGTGCCAGCAGGTCCCAGCGGCGGGAGGGCACAGATACGCAGTATTTT. Translating gives CASRSQRREGTDTQYF.

This clone occurred a few times. This chain joins TRBV7-6 and TRBJ2-3; no clear D gene. V lost 3 bases, J lost 5 bases, and 6 bases lay in between. This CDR3 contains 12 residues. In germline, CDR1 is SGHVS, CDR2 FNYEAQ. The CDR3 sequence is CASSLGRDTQYF. The CDR3 DNA sequence: TGTGCCAGCAGCTTGGGCCGAGATACGCAGTATTTT.

V usage is TRBV18 and J usage is TRBJ2-5, with D unresolved. The CDR3 extends over 13 amino acids. Germline-derived CDR1 and CDR2 are KGHSH and LQKENI. V lost 3 bases and J 4 bases, leaving 9 bases between the germline ends. The CDR3 coding sequence is TGTGCCAGCTCACCTACATGGGGAGAGACCCAGTACTTC. It codes for CASSPTWGETQYF.

V and J are TRBV9 and TRBJ2-1; the match to TRBD2 covers 7 bases. With V trimmed by 0 bases and J by 3 bases, 3 bases remained unmatched. The CDR3 extends over 15 amino acids. Germline V gene sequence: CDR1 SGDLS, CDR2 YYNGEE. As DNA, the CDR3 is TGTGCCAGCAGCGTAGGGTGGGGGGGCTACAATGAGCAGTTCTTC. The encoded protein is CASSVGWGGYNEQFF.

J is TRBJ2-5 and V is TRBV5-4; TRBD2 might be the D (5 bases). Germline V CDR1 and CDR2: SGHNT, YYREEE (reference sequence). The CDR3 covers 15 residues. Trimming left V 4 bases short and J 4 bases short, with 17 bases between. The CDR3 here is CASSIYSRAGETQYF. CDR3 DNA sequence: TGTGCCAGCAGCATCTACTCTCGGGCGGGAGAGACCCAGTACTTC.

The chain links TRBV11-2 to TRBJ2-2; possibly TRBD2 for D (6 bases). Germline CDR1 reads SGHAT; CDR2 reads FQNNGV. V was trimmed by 1 base and J by 6 bases, leaving 12 bases between them. The CDR3 consists of 15 residues. This CDR3 is CASSLVWGGPGELFF. As DNA, the CDR3 is TGTGCCAGCAGCTTAGTTTGGGGAGGTCCCGGGGAGCTGTTTTTT.

The chain carries TRBV2 and TRBJ2-3; a weak D match, TRBD2 (6 bases). Germline values: CDR1 SNHLY, CDR2 FYNNEI. Trimming left V 5 bases short and J 1 base short, with 22 bases between. CDR3 length: 18 amino acids. This chain's CDR3 is CASSPRSYVGEGTDTQYF. The CDR3 bases are TGTGCCAGCAGTCCCCGGTCATATGTGGGGGAGGGCACAGATACGCAGTATTTT. The full variable domain, its missing parts supplied by reference TRBV2 and TRBJ2-3, is EPEVTQTPSHQVTQMGQEVILRCVPISNHLYFYWYRQILGQKVEFLVSFYNNEISEKSEIFDDQFSVERPDGSNFTLKIRSTKLEDSAMYFCASSPRSYVGEGTDTQYFGPGTRLTVL.

The rearrangement joins TRBV28 to TRBJ1-1; tentatively, D is TRBD1 (6 bases). V was trimmed by 4 bases and J by 3 bases, leaving 24 bases between them. From germline, CDR1 is MDHEN and CDR2 SYDVKM. This CDR3 region has 18 residues. The CDR3 region is CASSSEGVFGKGYTEAFF. The CDR3 DNA reads TGTGCCAGCAGTTCGGAGGGGGTTTTTGGCAAGGGATACACTGAAGCTTTCTTT. Using reference TRBV28 and TRBJ1-1 for the parts outside the CDR3, the full variable domain is DVKVTQSSRYLVKRTGEKVFLECVQDMDHENMFWYRQDPGLGLRLIYFSYDVKMKEKGDIPEGYSVSREKKERFSLILESASTNQTSMYLCASSSEGVFGKGYTEAFFGQGTRLTVV.

This clone was found once. The CDR3 loop reads CATVSSGELFF. The CDR3 nucleotides are TGTGCCACCGTCAGTTCCGGGGAGCTGTTTTTT. The chain carries TRBV5-8 and TRBJ2-2; D is ambiguous. The CDR3 has 11 amino acids. The V end lost 9 bases, the J end lost 6 bases, and 9 bases lay between the germline ends. Germline values: CDR1 SGHTS, CDR2 YDEGEE.

The chain uses TRBV6-4 and TRBJ2-7; TRBD2 matches 11 bases. Trimming at V came to 0 bases and at J to 3 bases, leaving 4 bases not matched to a gene. Per the germline V gene, CDR1 is MRHNA and CDR2 is SNTAGT. The CDR3 has 16 amino acids. CDR3 nucleotide sequence: TGTGCCAGCAGTGACTCGAGTGGACTAGCGGGCTACGAGCAGTACTTC. This encodes CASSDSSGLAGYEQYF.

This clone turned up a few times. The chain uses TRBV5-1 and TRBJ2-5, with 9 bases lining up with TRBD1. Per the germline V gene, CDR1 is SGHRS and CDR2 is YFSETQ. This CDR3 has 14 amino acids. The ends lost 4 bases at V and 3 bases at J; junction bases unmatched: 4. This chain's CDR3 is CASSPGDREETQYF. The CDR3 DNA follows: TGCGCCAGCAGCCCCGGGGACAGGGAAGAGACCCAGTACTTC.

The chain links TRBV27 to TRBJ1-1; TRBD1 might be the D (6 bases). Germline V gene sequence: CDR1 MNHEY, CDR2 SMNVEV (reference sequence). V lost 6 bases and J 1 base, leaving 12 bases between the germline ends. This CDR3 is built from 14 residues. CDR3 region: CASREQGSNTEAFF. Written as DNA, the CDR3 is TGTGCCAGCAGAGAACAGGGCTCGAACACTGAAGCTTTCTTT.

The chain uses TRBV5-1 and TRBJ2-3; possibly TRBD1 for D (6 bases). Germline V gene data show CDR1 as SGHRS and CDR2 as YFSETQ. The CDR3 is 15 residues long. Between the trimmed V and J ends, which lost 0 bases and 3 bases, there was a span of 11 bases. The CDR3 DNA is TGCGCCAGCAGCTTGGTGGACAGTATTACAGATACGCAGTATTTT. Translation gives CASSLVDSITDTQYF. The variable domain in full, completed from reference TRBV5-1 and TRBJ2-3, reads KAGVTQTPRYLIKTRGQQVTLSCSPISGHRSVSWYQQTPGQGLQFLFEYFSETQRNKGNFPGRFSGRQFSNSRSEMNVSTLELGDSALYLCASSLVDSITDTQYFGPGTRLTVL.

This clone has a handful of counts. The rearrangement uses TRBV18 and TRBJ2-7, with 8 bases that match TRBD2. The trim removed 4 bases at V and 7 bases at J, leaving 6 bases unmatched. The CDR3 has 13 amino acids. Germline loops: CDR1 KGHSH, CDR2 LQKENI. The CDR3 sequence is CASSLAGSEEQYF. As DNA, the CDR3 is TGTGCCAGCTCACTAGCGGGATCGGAAGAGCAGTACTTC. The variable domain in full, completed from reference TRBV18 and TRBJ2-7, reads NAGVMQNPRHLVRRRGQEARLRCSPMKGHSHVYWYRQLPEEGLKFMVYLQKENIIDESGMPKERFSAEFPKEGPSILRIQQVVRGDSAAYFCASSLAGSEEQYFGPGTRLTVT.

The chain recombines TRBV4-2 with TRBJ2-7, with D possibly being TRBD2 (6 bases). Trimming cost V 1 base and J 0 bases, with 13 bases left between them. There are 16 residues in the CDR3. Germline loops: CDR1 LGHNA, CDR2 YNFKEQ. The CDR3 region has the DNA TGTGCCAGCAGCCAAGGTCTTGCGGGAAGCTCCTACGAGCAGTACTTC. Encoded protein: CASSQGLAGSSYEQYF.

This clone was picked up one time. V gene TRBV27 combines with J gene TRBJ2-7; D remains unclear. This CDR3 contains 15 residues. Per the germline V gene, CDR1 is MNHEY and CDR2 is SMNVEV (reference sequence). The V end was cut by 2 bases, the J end by 0 bases, with 11 bases between. The CDR3 DNA is TGTGCCAGCAGTTTAATCGCAGAAAGCTCCTACGAGCAGTACTTC. This encodes CASSLIAESSYEQYF.

The V and J genes are TRBV5-1 and TRBJ2-2, with 10 bases lining up with TRBD1. Germline assignment: CDR1 SGHRS and CDR2 YFSETQ. The CDR3 spans 14 residues. J was trimmed by 6 bases and V by 5 bases; bases with no gene match: 4. The CDR3 coding sequence is TGCGCCAGCAGTGAAGGGACAGGGGCCGGGGAGCTGTTTTTT. Translation gives CASSEGTGAGELFF.

The chain carries TRBV19 and TRBJ2-1, with TRBD1 as a possible D gene (5 bases). Germline V gene lookup returns CDR1 LNHDA and CDR2 SQIVND (reference sequence). CDR3 length equals 16 residues. V lost 3 bases to trimming and J lost 6 bases, with 18 bases between them. The CDR3 spells CASSILHRSRSNEQFF. For the CDR3, the DNA is TGTGCCAGTAGTATCCTCCACAGGTCGCGGTCCAATGAGCAGTTCTTC.

This sequence joins TRBV2 and TRBJ1-5; perhaps TRBD1 as D (5 bases). CDR1 is SNHLY and CDR2 is FYNNEI in the germline V gene. Between the trimmed V and J ends, which lost 2 bases and 0 bases, there was a span of 8 bases. This CDR3 comprises 15 residues. Here the CDR3 DNA reads TGTGCCAGCAGTGAACAGGGAGGTAGCAATCAGCCCCAGCATTTT. Translating gives CASSEQGGSNQPQHF.

This sequence joins TRBV6-1 and TRBJ1-1; D not resolved. The CDR3 consists of 13 residues. With 5 bases removed from V and 7 bases from J, the gap between germline ends came to 14 bases. CDR1 MNHNS and CDR2 SASEGT come from the germline V gene. The CDR3 DNA reads as TGTGCCAGCAGTACGACGATCCCCCATGAAGCTTTCTTT. Translation: CASSTTIPHEAFF.

In its sample, this clone was seen a few times. This chain connects TRBV4-1 to TRBJ1-2; D may be TRBD1 (6 bases). V lost 1 base, J lost 2 bases, and 8 bases lay in between. Germline V lookup: CDR1 MGHRA, CDR2 YSYEKL. CDR3 length: 14 amino acids. The CDR3 DNA reads as TGCGCCAGCAGCCAAGGGGGGGCCAACTATGGCTACACCTTC. Protein product: CASSQGGANYGYTF.